This T cell receptor (beta chain) was found in a study of CD8+ T cells in alopecia areata. Turning to the study itself: In an open-label trial, patients got 5 to 10 mg tofacitinib twice daily.

Study-level findings and limits: Tofacitinib significantly brought down scalp clonality and expanded CD8+ clones among top 100. Sharing of TCR sequences between patients (possibly for HLA-related reasons) was less clear than in mice. In scalp and blood during tofacitinib, many expanded lesional clones persisted.

Stated treatment: oral pan-JAK inhibitor, 5-10 mg twice daily. Germline lookup yields CDR1 SGHRS and CDR2 YFSETQ. This CDR3 spans 15 amino acids. V dropped 1 base and J dropped 3; count of bases not matched to a gene: 2. A word on this clone: Its antigen is not identified.

Sequencing templates came from extracted RNA that was reverse transcribed into cDNA. Sequencing used immunoSEQ multiplex PCR; TCRdb keeps in-frame clones, though not all of them. This table holds more than 90,000 clones, around three fifths found once. The rearrangement links TRBV5-1 to TRBJ2-7, with 12 bases matching TRBD2. This TCR came from a human donor with alopecia areata. Sequences were derived from CD8+ T cells sorted from blood, sampled at week 24, from a patient treated with tofacitinib. The CDR3 here is CASSLTSGGLYEQYF. The CDR3 DNA reads TGCGCCAGCAGCTTGACTAGCGGGGGGCTCTACGAGCAGTACTTC.